This T cell receptor (beta chain) comes out of a study of tumor-infiltrating lymphocytes in primary liver carcinoma. Study context: Resecting the tumor surgically was how the patients' primary liver carcinoma was treated. Lesions, classed as T1-T3 N0M0, spanned roughly 4 to 10 cm across.

The length of the CDR3 is 19 residues. CDR1 and CDR2 from the germline V gene are SGHDN and FVKESK. Study-level findings and limits: Whereas tumor region pairs overlapped more, tumor-adjacent and tumor-blood pairs overlapped less. Significantly larger top-250-clone fractions were found in tumors than in blood (p = 0.039).

Concerning this clonotype: Its cognate antigen is unknown. At one end, the junction sequence differs from germline, possibly due to a read error.

The template, about 540 ng total RNA, yielded TCR beta cDNA made with a constant-region primer. Nested multiplex PCR, run for three rounds with slightly modified ARM-PCR, yielded TCR beta libraries. A C-beta reverse primer was combined with TRBV1-TRBV30 forward primers in the first two PCR rounds, and each round had approximately 9 cycles. TCRdb fed the multiplex PCR reads into MiXCR, producing one record per CDR3 protein. Seen here are about 210,000 distinct CDR3 sequences, 65% observed once, and the top ten hold approximately 6.6%. Germline DNA was also extracted, with blood RNA taken from unsorted whole blood.

The chain couples TRBV14 to TRBJ1-5; 12 bases align to TRBD1. This receptor was taken from a woman aged 55-75 years with primary liver carcinoma and hepatitis B virus infection. The sequencing input was peripheral blood. The CDR3 loop is CDSSLIPLGDRGPHQPQHF. Written as DNA, the CDR3 is TGTGACAGCAGCCTAATACCATTGGGGGACAGGGGGCCACATCAGCCCCAGCATTTT. Looking up the rest from reference TRBV14 and TRBJ1-5 gives the full variable domain: EAGVTQFPSHSVIEKGQTVTLRCDPISGHDNLYWYRRVMGKEIKFLLHFVKESKQDESGMPNNRFLAERTGGTYSTLKVQPAELEDSGVYFCDSSLIPLGDRGPHQPQHFGDGTRLSIL.